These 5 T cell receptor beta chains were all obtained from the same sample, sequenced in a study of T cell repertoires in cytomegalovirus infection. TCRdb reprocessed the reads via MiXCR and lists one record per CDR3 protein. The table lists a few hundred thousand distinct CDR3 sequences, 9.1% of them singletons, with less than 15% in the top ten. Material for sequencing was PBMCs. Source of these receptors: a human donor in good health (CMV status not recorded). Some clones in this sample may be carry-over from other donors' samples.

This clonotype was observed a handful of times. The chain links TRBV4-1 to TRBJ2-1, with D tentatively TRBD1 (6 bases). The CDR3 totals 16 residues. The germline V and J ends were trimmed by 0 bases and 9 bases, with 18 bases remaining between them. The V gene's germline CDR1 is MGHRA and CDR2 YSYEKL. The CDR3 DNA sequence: TGCGCCAGCAGCCAAGAACGACAGGCCCAGGTGGGTGAGCAGTTCTTC. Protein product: CASSQERQAQVGEQFF.

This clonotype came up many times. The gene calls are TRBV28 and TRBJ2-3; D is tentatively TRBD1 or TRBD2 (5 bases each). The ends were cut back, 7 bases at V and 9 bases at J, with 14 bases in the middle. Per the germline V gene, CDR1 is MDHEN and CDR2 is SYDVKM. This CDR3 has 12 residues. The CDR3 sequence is CASTPPRGTQYF. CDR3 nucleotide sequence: TGTGCCAGCACTCCTCCCCGGGGCACGCAGTATTTT.

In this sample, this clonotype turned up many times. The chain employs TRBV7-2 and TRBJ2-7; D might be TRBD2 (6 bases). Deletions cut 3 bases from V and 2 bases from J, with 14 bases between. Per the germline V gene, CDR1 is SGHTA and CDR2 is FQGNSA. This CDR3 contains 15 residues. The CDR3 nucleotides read TGTGCCAGCAGCTTCGGCGGGACGGGGACCTACGAGCAGTACTTC. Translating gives CASSFGGTGTYEQYF.

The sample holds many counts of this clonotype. The CDR3 DNA follows: TGTGCCAGCAGCTCCTCGACAGGTCCCACTGAAGCTTTCTTT. Translation: CASSSSTGPTEAFF. The chain carries TRBV7-2 and TRBJ1-1, with a weak D call TRBD1 (6 bases). Trimming stripped 4 bases from V and 4 bases from J, with 13 bases between. CDR1 and CDR2 from the germline V gene are SGHTA and FQGNSA. The CDR3 is made up of 14 amino acids.

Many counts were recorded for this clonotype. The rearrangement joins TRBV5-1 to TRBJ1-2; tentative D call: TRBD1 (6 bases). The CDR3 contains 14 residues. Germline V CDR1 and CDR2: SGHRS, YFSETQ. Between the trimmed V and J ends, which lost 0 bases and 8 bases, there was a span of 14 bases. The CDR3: CASSLGDTIAGYTF. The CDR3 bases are TGCGCCAGCAGCTTGGGGGACACCATCGCGGGCTACACCTTC.